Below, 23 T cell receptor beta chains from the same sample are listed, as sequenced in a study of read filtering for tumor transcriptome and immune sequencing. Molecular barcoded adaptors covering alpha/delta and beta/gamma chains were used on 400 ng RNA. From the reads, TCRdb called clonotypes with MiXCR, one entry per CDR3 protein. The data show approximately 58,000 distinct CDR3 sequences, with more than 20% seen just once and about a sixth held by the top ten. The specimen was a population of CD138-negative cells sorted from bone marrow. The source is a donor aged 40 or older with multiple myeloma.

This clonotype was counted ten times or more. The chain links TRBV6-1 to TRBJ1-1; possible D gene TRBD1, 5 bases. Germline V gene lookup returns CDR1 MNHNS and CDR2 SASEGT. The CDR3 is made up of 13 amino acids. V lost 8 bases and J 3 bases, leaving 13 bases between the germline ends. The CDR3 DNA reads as TGTGCCAGCCAATCGGGGGGGGACACTGAAGCTTTCTTT. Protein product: CASQSGGDTEAFF.

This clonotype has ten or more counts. The CDR3 DNA sequence: TGCAGTGCCCCCCGCCCGGGACTAGCGGGATACAATGAGCAGTTCTTC. It specifies CSAPRPGLAGYNEQFF. V and J are TRBV20-1 and TRBJ2-1; 13 nucleotides agree with TRBD2. The CDR3 covers 16 residues. The ends lost 6 bases at V and 4 bases at J; junction bases unmatched: 9. The germline gives CDR1 DFQATT, CDR2 SNEGSKA (reference sequence).

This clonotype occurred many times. The CDR3 is CASSMGLSSSYEQYF. For the CDR3, the DNA is TGTGCCAGTAGTATGGGACTGTCGAGCTCCTACGAGCAGTACTTC. V is TRBV19 and J is TRBJ2-7, with D possibly matching TRBD2 (6 bases). This CDR3 is built from 15 residues. Trimming took off 3 bases at V and 0 bases at J, with 12 bases between the two ends. CDR1 and CDR2 from the germline V gene are LNHDA and SQIVND (reference sequence).

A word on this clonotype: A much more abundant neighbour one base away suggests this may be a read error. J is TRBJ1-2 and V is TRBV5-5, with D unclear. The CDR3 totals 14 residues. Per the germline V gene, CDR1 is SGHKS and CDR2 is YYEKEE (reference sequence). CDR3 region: CASGLGRPLDGYTF. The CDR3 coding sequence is TGTGCCAGCGGCTTGGGCAGGCCTCTTGACGGCTACACCTTC.

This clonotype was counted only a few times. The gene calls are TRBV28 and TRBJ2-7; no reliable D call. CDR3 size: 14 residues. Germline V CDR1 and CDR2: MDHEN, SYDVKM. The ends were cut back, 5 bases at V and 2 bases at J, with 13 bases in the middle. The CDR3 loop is CASSPTQPPYEQYF. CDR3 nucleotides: TGTGCCAGCAGTCCGACACAGCCACCCTACGAGCAGTACTTC.

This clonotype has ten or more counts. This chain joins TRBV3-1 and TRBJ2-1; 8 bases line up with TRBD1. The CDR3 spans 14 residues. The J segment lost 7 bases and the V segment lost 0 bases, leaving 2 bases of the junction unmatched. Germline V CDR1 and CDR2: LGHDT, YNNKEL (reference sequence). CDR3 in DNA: TGTGCCAGCAGCCAAGAGACAGGGGTGAATGAGCAGTTCTTC. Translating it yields CASSQETGVNEQFF.

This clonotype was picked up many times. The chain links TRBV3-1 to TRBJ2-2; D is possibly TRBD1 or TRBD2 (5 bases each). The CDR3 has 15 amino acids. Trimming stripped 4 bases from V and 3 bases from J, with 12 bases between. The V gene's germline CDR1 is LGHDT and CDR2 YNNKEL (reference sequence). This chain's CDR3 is CASSLRGRDTGELFF. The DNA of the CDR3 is TGTGCCAGCAGCCTCCGGGGACGGGACACCGGGGAGCTGTTTTTT.

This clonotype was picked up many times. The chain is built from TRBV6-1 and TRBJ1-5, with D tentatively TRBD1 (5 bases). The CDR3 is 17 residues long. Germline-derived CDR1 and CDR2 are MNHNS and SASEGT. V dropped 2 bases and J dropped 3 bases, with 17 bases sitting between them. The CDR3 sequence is CASSERRGAYTNQPQHF. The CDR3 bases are TGTGCCAGCAGTGAAAGAAGAGGGGCATATACCAATCAGCCCCAGCATTTT.

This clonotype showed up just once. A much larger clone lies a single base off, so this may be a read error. Here the CDR3 reads CASGWTSGGAETQYF. CDR3 DNA sequence: TGTGCCAGCGGCTGGACTAGCGGGGGGGCGGAGACCCAGTACTTC. This rearrangement joins TRBV7-6 to TRBJ2-5, with 15 bases lining up with TRBD2. V lost 8 bases and J lost 5; bases outside the gene matches: 6. In germline, CDR1 is SGHVS, CDR2 FNYEAQ. This CDR3 has 15 amino acids.

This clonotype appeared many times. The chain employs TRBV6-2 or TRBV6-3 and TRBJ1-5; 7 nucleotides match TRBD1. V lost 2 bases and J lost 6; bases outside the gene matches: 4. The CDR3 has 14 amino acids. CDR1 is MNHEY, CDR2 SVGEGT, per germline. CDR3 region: CASSYVDRVQPQHF. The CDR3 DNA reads TGTGCCAGCAGTTACGTCGACAGGGTTCAGCCCCAGCATTTT.

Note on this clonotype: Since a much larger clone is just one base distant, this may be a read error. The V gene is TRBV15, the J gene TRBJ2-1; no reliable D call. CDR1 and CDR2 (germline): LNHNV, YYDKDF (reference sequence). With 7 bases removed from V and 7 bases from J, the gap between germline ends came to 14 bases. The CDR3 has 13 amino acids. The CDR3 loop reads CATKLVGSNEQFF. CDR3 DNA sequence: TGTGCCACCAAGTTGGTAGGTTCAAATGAGCAGTTCTTC.

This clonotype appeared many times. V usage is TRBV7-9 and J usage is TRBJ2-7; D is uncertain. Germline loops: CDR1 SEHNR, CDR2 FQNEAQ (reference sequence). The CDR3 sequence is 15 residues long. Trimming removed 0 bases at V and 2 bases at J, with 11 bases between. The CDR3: CASSLAWQRAYEQYF. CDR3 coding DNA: TGTGCCAGCAGCTTAGCGTGGCAGAGAGCCTACGAGCAGTACTTC. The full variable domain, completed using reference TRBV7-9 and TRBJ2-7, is DTGVSQNPRHKITKRGQNVTFRCDPISEHNRLYWYRQTLGQGPEFLTYFQNEAQLEKSRLLSDRFSAERPKGSFSTLEIQRTEQGDSAMYLCASSLAWQRAYEQYFGPGTRLTVT.

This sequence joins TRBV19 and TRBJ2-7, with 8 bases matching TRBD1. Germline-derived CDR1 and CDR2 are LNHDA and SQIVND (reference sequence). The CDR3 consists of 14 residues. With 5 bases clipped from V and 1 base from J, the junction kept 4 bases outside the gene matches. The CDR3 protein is CASSPRQGSYEQYF. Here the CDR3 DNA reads TGTGCCAGTAGTCCCAGACAGGGGTCCTACGAGCAGTACTTC.

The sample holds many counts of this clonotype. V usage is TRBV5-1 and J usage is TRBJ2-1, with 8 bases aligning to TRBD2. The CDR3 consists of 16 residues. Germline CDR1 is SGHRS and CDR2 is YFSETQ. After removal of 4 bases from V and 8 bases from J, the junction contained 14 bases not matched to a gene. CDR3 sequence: CASSRDPGLVYDEQFF. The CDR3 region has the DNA TGCGCCAGCAGCCGGGACCCGGGACTAGTTTACGATGAGCAGTTCTTC.

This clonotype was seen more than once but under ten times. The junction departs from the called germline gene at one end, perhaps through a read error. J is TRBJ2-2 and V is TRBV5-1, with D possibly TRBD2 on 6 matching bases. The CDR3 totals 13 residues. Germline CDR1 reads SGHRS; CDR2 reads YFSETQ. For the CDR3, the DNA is TGCGCCAGCACGAGTAGCGGCACCAGGGAGCTGTTTTTT. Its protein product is CASTSSGTRELFF.

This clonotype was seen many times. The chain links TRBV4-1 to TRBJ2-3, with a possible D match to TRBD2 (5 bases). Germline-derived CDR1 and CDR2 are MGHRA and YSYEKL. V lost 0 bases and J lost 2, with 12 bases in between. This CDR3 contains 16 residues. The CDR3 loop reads CASSQEERRITDTQYF. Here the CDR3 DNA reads TGCGCCAGCAGCCAAGAGGAGCGGCGAATCACAGATACGCAGTATTTT.

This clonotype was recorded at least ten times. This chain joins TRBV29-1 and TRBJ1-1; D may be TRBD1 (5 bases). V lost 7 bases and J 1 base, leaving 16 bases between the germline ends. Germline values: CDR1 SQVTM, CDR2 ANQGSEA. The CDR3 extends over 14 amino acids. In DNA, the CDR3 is TGCAGCGGGTGGGGGGACCGACCGAACACTGAAGCTTTCTTT. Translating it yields CSGWGDRPNTEAFF.

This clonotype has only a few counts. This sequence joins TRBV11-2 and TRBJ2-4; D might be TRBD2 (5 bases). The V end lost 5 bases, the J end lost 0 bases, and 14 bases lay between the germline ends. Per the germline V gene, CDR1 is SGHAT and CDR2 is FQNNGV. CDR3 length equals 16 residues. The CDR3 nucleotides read TGTGCCAGCAGCCCAGACTACCAGCTAGCCAAAAACATTCAGTACTTC. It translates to CASSPDYQLAKNIQYF.

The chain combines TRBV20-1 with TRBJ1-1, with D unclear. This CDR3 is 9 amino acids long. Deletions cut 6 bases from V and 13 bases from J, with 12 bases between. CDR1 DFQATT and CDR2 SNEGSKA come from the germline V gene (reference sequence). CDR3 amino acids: CSAPREGFF. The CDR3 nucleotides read TGCAGTGCCCCCCGGGAGGGTTTCTTT.

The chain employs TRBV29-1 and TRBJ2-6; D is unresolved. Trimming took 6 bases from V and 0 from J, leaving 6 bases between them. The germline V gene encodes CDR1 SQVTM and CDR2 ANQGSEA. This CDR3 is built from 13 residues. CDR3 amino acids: CSVHGSGANVLTF. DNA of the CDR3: TGCAGCGTCCATGGCTCTGGGGCCAACGTCCTGACTTTC. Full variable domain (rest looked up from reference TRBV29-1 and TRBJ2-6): SAVISQKPSRDICQRGTSLTIQCQVDSQVTMMFWYRQQPGQSLTLIATANQGSEATYESGFVIDKFPISRPNLTFSTLTVSNMSPEDSSIYLCSVHGSGANVLTFGAGSRLTVL.

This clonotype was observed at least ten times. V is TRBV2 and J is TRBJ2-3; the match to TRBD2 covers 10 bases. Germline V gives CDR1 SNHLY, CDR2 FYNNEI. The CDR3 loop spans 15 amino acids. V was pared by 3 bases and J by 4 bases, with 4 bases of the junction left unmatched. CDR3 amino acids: CASSEWSGGADTQYF. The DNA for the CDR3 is TGTGCCAGCAGTGAGTGGAGCGGGGGGGCAGATACGCAGTATTTT.

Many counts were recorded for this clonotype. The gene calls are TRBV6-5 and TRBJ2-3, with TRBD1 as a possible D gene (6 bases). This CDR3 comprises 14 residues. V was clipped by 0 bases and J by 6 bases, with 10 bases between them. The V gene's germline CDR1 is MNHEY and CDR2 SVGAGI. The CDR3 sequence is CASSYSGRGDTQYF. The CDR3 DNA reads TGTGCCAGCAGTTACTCGGGCAGGGGTGATACGCAGTATTTT.

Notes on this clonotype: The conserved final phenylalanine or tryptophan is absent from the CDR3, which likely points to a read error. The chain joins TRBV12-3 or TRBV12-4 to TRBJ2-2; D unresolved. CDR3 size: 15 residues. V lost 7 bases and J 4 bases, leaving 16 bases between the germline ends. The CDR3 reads CASTPPGEGTGELFS. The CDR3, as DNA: TGTGCCAGCACTCCCCCTGGAGAAGGCACCGGGGAGCTGTTTTCT.